The source of this TCR beta chain is a study of radiation and T cells in renal cell carcinoma. The time point denotes: blood 2 weeks post-SBRT. Regarding treatment: 15 Gy SBRT to primary tumor, nephrectomy 4 weeks later. Blood was sampled at baseline, 2 weeks and 4 weeks after SBRT. This renal cell carcinoma was of the clear cell type. The CDR3 has 15 amino acids. The germline V gene has CDR1 SGHTA and CDR2 FQGNSA. J lost 2 bases, V lost 3 bases, and 2 bases had no gene match. Here immunoSEQ multiplex PCR was the method, and the copy in TCRdb shows in-frame clones only, minus some. The sample consists of 150,000 or so clones, roughly 90% of them appearing once.

This clonotype was obtained from a woman between 45 and 60 years old with renal cell carcinoma. V gene TRBV7-2 combines with J gene TRBJ1-2, with TRBD1 matching over 11 bases. Sample: blood, taken from a patient whose treatment included radiotherapy and nephrectomy. The chain's CDR3 is CASSFRDRGNYGYTF. In DNA form, the CDR3 reads TGTGCCAGCAGCTTCCGGGACAGGGGGAACTATGGCTACACCTTC.